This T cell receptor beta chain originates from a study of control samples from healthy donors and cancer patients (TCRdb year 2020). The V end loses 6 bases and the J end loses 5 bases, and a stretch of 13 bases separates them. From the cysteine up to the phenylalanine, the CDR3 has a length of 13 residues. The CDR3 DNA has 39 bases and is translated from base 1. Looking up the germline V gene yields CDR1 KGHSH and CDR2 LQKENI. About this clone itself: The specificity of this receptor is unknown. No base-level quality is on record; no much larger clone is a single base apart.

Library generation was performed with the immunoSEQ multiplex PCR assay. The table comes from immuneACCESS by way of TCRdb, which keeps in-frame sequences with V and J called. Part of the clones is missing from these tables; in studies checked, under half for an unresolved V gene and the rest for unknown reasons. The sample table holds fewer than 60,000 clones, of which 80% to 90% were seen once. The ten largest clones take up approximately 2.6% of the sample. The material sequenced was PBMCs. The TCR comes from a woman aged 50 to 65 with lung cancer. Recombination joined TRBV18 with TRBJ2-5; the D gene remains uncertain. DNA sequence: TGTGCCAGCTCCGTGGCAGCCAGGGAGACCCAGTACTTC. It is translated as CASSVAARETQYF.